This TCR beta chain originates from a study of tumor-infiltrating lymphocytes in primary liver carcinoma. Researchers generated TCR beta cDNA from approximately 0.55 ug of total RNA, relying on a constant-region primer. Employing slightly modified ARM-PCR, three nested multiplex PCR rounds were run, and these gave rise to the TCR beta libraries. PCR rounds one and two used TRBV1-TRBV30 forward primers with a C-beta reverse primer for roughly 9 cycles each. TCRdb fed the multiplex PCR reads into MiXCR, producing one record per CDR3 protein. The sample includes about 100,000 distinct CDR3 sequences, approximately 68% of them seen just once. Comment on this clonotype: Relative to the germline gene, one junction end is altered; a read error may explain this.

For each extraction, RNA and DNA were obtained together from about 21-30 mg of unsorted bulk tissue. The germline V gene has CDR1 MNHNS and CDR2 SASEGT. The CDR3 is made up of 14 amino acids. Specimen: tumor-adjacent normal liver tissue. This chain connects TRBV6-1 to TRBJ2-3; 7 nucleotides agree with TRBD1. The receptor was isolated from a man aged 40-50 years with primary liver carcinoma and hepatitis B virus infection. CDR3 sequence: CASSDRGQIDTQYF. In nucleotides, the CDR3 is TGTGCCAGCAGTGATAGGGGGCAGATAGATACGCAATATTTT.